This T cell receptor beta chain originates from a study of beta chain features in type 1 diabetes. Of the isolated RNA, all was reverse transcribed, and so the sequenced material was expressed TCRB transcripts. Method: immunoSEQ multiplex PCR; TCRdb's copy keeps in-frame clones and lacks some. The table shows 200,000 to 250,000 clones, with around 68% occurring only once. Germline assignment: CDR1 SGHAT and CDR2 FQNNGV. The CDR3 consists of 15 residues. Trimming removed 5 bases from V and 15 bases from J; junction bases left unmatched: 12. This receptor was identified in a man younger than 40 in good health. The V gene is TRBV11-2, the J gene TRBJ2-4; 14 bases are shared with TRBD2. The material sequenced was naive CD4+ T cells from blood. The CDR3 DNA reads TGTGCCAGCAGCCCGGAGCCGGGACTAGCGGGAGCGCTGTACTTC. As protein: CASSPEPGLAGALYF.